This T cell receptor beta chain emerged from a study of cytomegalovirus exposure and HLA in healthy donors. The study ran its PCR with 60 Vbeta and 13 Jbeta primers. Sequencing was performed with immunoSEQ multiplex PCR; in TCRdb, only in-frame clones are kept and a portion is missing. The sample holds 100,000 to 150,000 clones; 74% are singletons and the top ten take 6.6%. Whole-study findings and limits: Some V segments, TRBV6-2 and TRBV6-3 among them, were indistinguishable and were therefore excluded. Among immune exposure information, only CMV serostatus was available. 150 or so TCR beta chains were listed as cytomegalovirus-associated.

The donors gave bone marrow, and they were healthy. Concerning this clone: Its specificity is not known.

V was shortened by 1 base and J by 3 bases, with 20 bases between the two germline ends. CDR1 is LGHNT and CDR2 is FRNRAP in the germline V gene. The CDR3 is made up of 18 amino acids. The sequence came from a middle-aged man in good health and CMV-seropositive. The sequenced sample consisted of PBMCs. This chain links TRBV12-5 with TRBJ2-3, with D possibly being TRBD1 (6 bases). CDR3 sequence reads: CASGLAPGQGVLTDTQYF. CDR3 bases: TGTGCTAGTGGTTTGGCACCGGGACAAGGGGTTCTTACAGATACGCAGTATTTT.